The 8 T cell receptor beta chains reported below all come from one sample, sequenced in a study of blood T cells in healthy people across ages. PCR was performed a second time for roughly 7 to 12 cycles using a sample-barcoded 5' primer and a J-beta primer mix. In TCRdb, the 5' RACE reads were re-called with MiXCR into one record per CDR3 protein. This table holds some 790,000 distinct CDR3 sequences, under 35% found once. The sample was blood. The source of these receptors is a woman aged 80 or over in good health.

This clonotype was observed at least ten times. The V call is TRBV24-1, the J call TRBJ2-3, with D perhaps matching TRBD1 (5 bases). Germline V lookup: CDR1 KGHDR, CDR2 SFDVKD. The CDR3 totals 16 residues. The V end lost 3 bases, the J end lost 2 bases, and 14 bases lay between the germline ends. The CDR3 region is CATSDPAGPVTDTQYF. For the CDR3, the DNA is TGTGCCACCAGTGATCCCGCAGGGCCGGTCACAGATACGCAGTATTTT.

In the case of this clonotype: This may come from a read error, since a much larger clone is one base off. This chain uses TRBV28 with TRBJ2-7, with D perhaps assigned TRBD1 or TRBD2 (5 bases each). The germline V gene has CDR1 MDHEN and CDR2 SYDVKM. The CDR3 contains 13 residues. CDR3 loop: CAGRGPGPYEQYF. CDR3 DNA: TGTGCCGGCAGAGGGCCAGGGCCCTACGAGCAGTACTTC.

This clonotype has at least ten counts. This chain connects TRBV7-8 to TRBJ2-7; 11 bases are a match to TRBD2. With V trimmed by 5 bases and J by 5 bases, 5 bases remained unmatched. Germline V gene lookup returns CDR1 SGHVS and CDR2 FQNEAQ. This CDR3 is built from 14 residues. CDR3 bases: TGTGCCAGCAGCGTTAGCGGGGGGGCCAACGAGCAGTACTTC. Amino acid sequence: CASSVSGGANEQYF.

A remark on this clonotype: Given a much more abundant clone one base away, this may be a read error. The CDR3 is CSALQGRDIQYF. The CDR3 DNA reads TGCAGTGCTTTACAGGGTAGAGACATTCAGTACTTC. The V and J genes are TRBV20-1 and TRBJ2-4; possible D gene TRBD1, 6 bases. V gave up 5 bases and J gave up 8 bases, with 13 bases separating them. Germline loops: CDR1 DFQATT, CDR2 SNEGSKA (reference sequence). The length of the CDR3 is 12 residues.

This clonotype has at least ten counts. V is TRBV25-1 and J is TRBJ1-1; D not certain. Looked up from germline, CDR1 is MGHDK and CDR2 is SYGVNS. The CDR3 covers 14 residues. The V gene lost 3 bases and the J gene lost 6 bases, with 14 bases spanning the gap. CDR3 amino acids: CASSDHRDSAEAFF. Written as DNA, the CDR3 is TGTGCCAGCAGTGATCATCGGGATTCGGCTGAAGCTTTCTTT.

This clonotype was seen at least ten times. This sequence joins TRBV4-3 and TRBJ1-2, with 7 bases identical to TRBD1. The CDR3 has 15 residues. Germline V gene lookup returns CDR1 LGHNA and CDR2 YSLEER. Trimming cost V 1 base and J 1 base; bases outside gene matches: 3. CDR3 in DNA: TGCGCCAGCAGCCAAGCCGACAGGGATAACTATGGCTACACCTTC. This encodes CASSQADRDNYGYTF.

This clonotype was observed at least ten times. The chain has TRBV4-3 and TRBJ2-3; a possible D gene is TRBD1 (6 bases). The CDR3 sequence is 17 residues long. In germline, CDR1 is LGHNA, CDR2 YSLEER. V lost 0 bases to trimming and J lost 3 bases, with 16 bases between them. The CDR3 reads CASSQDASGRGTDTQYF. The CDR3 DNA reads TGCGCCAGCAGCCAAGACGCTAGTGGCAGGGGAACAGATACGCAGTATTTT.

The chain couples TRBV5-6 to TRBJ2-2; 13 bases are a match to TRBD2. Germline CDR1 SGHDT, CDR2 YYEEEE. V lost 4 bases and J lost 5; bases outside the gene matches: 14. The length of the CDR3 is 19 residues. The CDR3 sequence is CASSLRLAGGYSRTGELFF. CDR3 DNA: TGTGCCAGCAGCCTCCGACTAGCGGGGGGTTACTCGAGGACCGGGGAGCTGTTTTTT.